What follows is one T cell receptor beta chain and its context. The CDR3 is 17 residues long. Looked up from germline, CDR1 is SGHAT and CDR2 is FQNNGV. The V gene end was trimmed by 3 bases and the J gene end by 0 bases; junction bases not matched to a gene: 7. This sample is part of a study of cytomegalovirus exposure and HLA in healthy donors. The primer mix had 60 Vbeta and 13 Jbeta primers. Some clones are missing from TCRdb's copy, which holds only in-frame ones; the method was immunoSEQ multiplex PCR. The sample records around 54,000 clones, approximately 82% being singletons. Source material: PBMCs. V gene TRBV11-2 combines with J gene TRBJ2-5, with 10 bases lining up with TRBD2. This receptor was taken from a woman younger than 30 in good health and CMV-seronegative. CDR3 sequence: CASSFLRTSGYQETQYF. The CDR3 bases are TGTGCCAGCAGCTTTCTCCGGACTAGCGGTTACCAAGAGACCCAGTACTTC.